The 6 T cell receptor beta chains below all came from one sample that was sequenced in a study of regulatory T cells in long-lasting Graves disease (dated by TCRdb to about 2021). Read against the paper, the sample's time point label means: newly diagnosed GD, antithyroid drugs for less than 3 months. For both TCR sequencing and RNA sequencing, RNA was extracted from PBMCs using TRIzol. The method was multiplex PCR. The reads were generated on an Illumina HiSeq 4000. To build TCR beta libraries, CDR3 regions were amplified by Arm-PCR using iRepertoire HTBI primers. TCRdb trimmed the raw reads at Q25, called clones with MiXCR and kept productive beta chains. Rows merge per CDR3 protein into single entries with the most common DNA and genes. This sample is represented by approximately 560,000 distinct CDR3 sequences; about 16% of them were singletons. The ten largest account for around 12% of the sample.

These data also formed part of another study, on T cells in Graves' hyperthyroidism and ophthalmopathy.

Sequenced here: peripheral blood mononuclear cells (PBMCs), sampled at new diagnosis, from a patient treated with antithyroid drugs. These receptors were obtained from a man younger than 35 with Graves disease. Donor details come from another sample of the same person, matched by shared clones.

The chain is built from TRBV29-1 and TRBJ2-1; no definite D call. With 5 bases removed from V and 6 bases from J, the gap between germline ends came to 17 bases. CDR1 and CDR2 from the germline V gene are SQVTM and ANQGSEA. This CDR3 has 14 residues. The CDR3 spells CSVPWAGPPNEQFF. CDR3 in DNA: TGCAGCGTTCCTTGGGCCGGCCCCCCCAATGAGCAGTTCTTC.

There are many counts of this clonotype. The chain recombines TRBV7-9 with TRBJ1-1; tentatively, D is TRBD1 (5 bases). V lost 5 bases and J 0 bases, leaving 25 bases between the germline ends. The CDR3 has 19 amino acids. Germline V gene sequence: CDR1 SEHNR, CDR2 FQNEAQ (reference sequence). CDR3 bases: TGTGCCAGCAGCACGCGAAAGCTAGGTAGGGGCGGACTGAACACTGAAGCTTTCTTT. Translating it yields CASSTRKLGRGGLNTEAFF.

The V and J genes are TRBV12-3 or TRBV12-4 and TRBJ1-4; TRBD1 is a possible D gene (6 bases). Deletions cut 7 bases from V and 4 bases from J, with 16 bases between. This CDR3 spans 15 amino acids. The chain's CDR3 is CASTAQGGSNEKLFF. In DNA, the CDR3 is TGTGCCAGCACGGCACAGGGAGGAAGTAATGAAAAACTGTTTTTT.

This clonotype was seen many times. The chain links TRBV20-1 to TRBJ2-7; 10 nucleotides match TRBD2. Germline V lookup: CDR1 DFQATT, CDR2 SNEGSKA (reference sequence). There are 14 residues in the CDR3. Trimming took 8 bases from V and 0 from J; bases not matched to a gene: 7. In DNA, the CDR3 is TGCAGTCTCCTATCTAGCGGGGGCTCCTACGAGCAGTACTTC. Translated, it gives CSLLSSGGSYEQYF.

This clonotype was counted at least ten times. The chain employs TRBV12-5 and TRBJ1-1; D is perhaps TRBD1 (5 bases). There are 15 residues in the CDR3. Deletions cut 6 bases from V and 5 bases from J, with 19 bases between. CDR1 is LGHNT, CDR2 FRNRAP, per germline. CDR3 protein: CASGPHGGGFTEAFF. Here the CDR3 DNA reads TGTGCTAGTGGCCCGCATGGGGGTGGTTTTACTGAAGCTTTCTTT. The full variable domain, with the rest looked up from reference TRBV12-5 and TRBJ1-1, is DARVTQTPRHKVTEMGQEVTMRCQPILGHNTVFWYRQTMMQGLELLAYFRNRAPLDDSGMPKDRFSAEMPDATLATLKIQPSEPRDSAVYFCASGPHGGGFTEAFFGQGTRLTVV.

This clonotype was found a few times. The CDR3 coding sequence is TGCAGTGCAACGACTAGCGGGACAGCAACCGGGGAGCTGTTTTTT. Translating it yields CSATTSGTATGELFF. This chain joins TRBV20-1 and TRBJ2-2; TRBD2 agrees at 11 bases. The germline V gene has CDR1 DFQATT and CDR2 SNEGSKA (reference sequence). The CDR3 sequence is 15 residues long. The V gene end was trimmed by 6 bases and the J gene end by 5 bases; junction bases not matched to a gene: 8.